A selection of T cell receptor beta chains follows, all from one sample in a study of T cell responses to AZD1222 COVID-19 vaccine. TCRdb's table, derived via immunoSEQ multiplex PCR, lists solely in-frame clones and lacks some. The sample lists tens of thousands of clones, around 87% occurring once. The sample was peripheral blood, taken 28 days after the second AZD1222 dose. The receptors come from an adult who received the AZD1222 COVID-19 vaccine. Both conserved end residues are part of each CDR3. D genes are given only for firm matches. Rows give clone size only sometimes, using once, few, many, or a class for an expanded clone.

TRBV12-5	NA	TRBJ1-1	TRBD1	TGTGCTAGTGCTGAGGGACAGGGGTACACTGAAGCTTTCTTT	CASAEGQGYTEAFF
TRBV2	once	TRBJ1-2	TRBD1	TGTGCCAGCAGTCGGACAGGGAACTATGGCTACACCTTC	CASSRTGNYGYTF
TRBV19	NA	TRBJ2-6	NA	TGTGCCAGTAGTATAGTCAGCGACGTCCTGACTTTC	CASSIVSDVLTF
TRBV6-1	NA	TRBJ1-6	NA	TGTGCCAGCAGTGAAAGGGGAAATTCACCCCTCCACTTT	CASSERGNSPLHF
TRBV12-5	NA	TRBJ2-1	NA	TGTGCTAGTGGTTTGGGTGATGAGCAGTTCTTC	CASGLGDEQFF
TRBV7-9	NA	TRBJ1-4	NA	TGTGCCAGCAGCTTAGGAGGGTATGAAAAACTGTTTTTT	CASSLGGYEKLFF
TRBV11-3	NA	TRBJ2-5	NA	TGTGCCAGCAGTTCAACAGGATCAGGGACCCAGTACTTC	CASSSTGSGTQYF
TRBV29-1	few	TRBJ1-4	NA	TGCAGCGCTGAGGGAACGGATTCCACTATAACTAATGAAAAACTGTTTTTT	CSAEGTDSTITNEKLFF
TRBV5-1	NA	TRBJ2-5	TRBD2	TGCGCCAGCAGCTCCGGACTAGCGGGGCCCCAAGAGACCCAGTACTTC	CASSSGLAGPQETQYF
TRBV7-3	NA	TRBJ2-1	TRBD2	TGTGCCAGCAGCTTAACCAGCGGGAGAGGGAATGAGCAGTTCTTC	CASSLTSGRGNEQFF
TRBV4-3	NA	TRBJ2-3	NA	TGCGCCAGCAGCCAAAGGGGGGTTGGCACAGATACGCAGTATTTT	CASSQRGVGTDTQYF
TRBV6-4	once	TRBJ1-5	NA	TGTGCCAGCAGTGACACAAGGTTTGGGGAGAGGCAGCCCCAGCATTTT	CASSDTRFGERQPQHF
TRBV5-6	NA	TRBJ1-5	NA	TGTGCCAGCAGCTCATACCGAACAGATCAGCCCCAGCATTTT	CASSSYRTDQPQHF
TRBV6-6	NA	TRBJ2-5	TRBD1	TGTGCCAGCAGTTCGGACAGGGGAAAAGAGACCCAGTACTTC	CASSSDRGKETQYF
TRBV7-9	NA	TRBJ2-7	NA	TGTGCCAGCAGCGTCACTAAGGGGATCGACGAGCAGTACTTC	CASSVTKGIDEQYF
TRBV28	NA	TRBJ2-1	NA	TGTGCCAGCAGTCAAACAGCGTCTAGGGCTATAAACAATGAGCAGTTCTTC	CASSQTASRAINNEQFF
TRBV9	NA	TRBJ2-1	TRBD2	TGTGCCAGCAGCGCGACGACTAGCGGGAGACATATTGAGCAGTTCTTC	CASSATTSGRHIEQFF
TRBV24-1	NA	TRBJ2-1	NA	TGTGCCACCAGTGATCTTGCTAGAGCCGGGGCTAATGAGCAGTTCTTC	CATSDLARAGANEQFF
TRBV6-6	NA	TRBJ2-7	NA	TGTGCCAGCATTTCTAATCAGGGCTACGAGCAGTACTTC	CASISNQGYEQYF
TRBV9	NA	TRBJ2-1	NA	TGTGCCAGCAGCTTCGGGGAAGAGCAGTTCTTC	CASSFGEEQFF
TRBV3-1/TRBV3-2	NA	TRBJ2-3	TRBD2	TGTGCCAGCAGCCAAGATCTCCCGCTGACTAGCGGGAGGCTTAGCACAGATACGCAGTATTTT	CASSQDLPLTSGRLSTDTQYF
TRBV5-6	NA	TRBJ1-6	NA	TGTGCCAGCAGCTTGGATCGGCCAGGAAATTCACCCCTCCACTTT	CASSLDRPGNSPLHF